Each of the 15 T cell receptor beta chains below was sequenced from the same sample in a study of cytomegalovirus exposure and HLA in healthy donors. Data came from immunoSEQ multiplex PCR; TCRdb stores just in-frame clones and leaves some out. The sample shows about 160,000 clones, roughly 84% of them seen only once. The sequencing input was PBMCs. The receptor set was obtained from a man younger than 45 in good health and CMV-seropositive.

The chain links TRBV27 to TRBJ2-3; TRBD2 matches at 9 bases. This CDR3 contains 16 residues. V gave up 5 bases and J gave up 2 bases; unmatched junction bases: 8. Germline CDR1 is MNHEY and CDR2 is SMNVEV (reference sequence). Here the CDR3 DNA reads TGTGCCAGCAGTCTCGAAGCGGGAGGCCACACAGATACGCAGTATTTT. Translated: CASSLEAGGHTDTQYF.

V gene TRBV2 combines with J gene TRBJ2-5; 7 bases are shared with TRBD2. Germline V gene data show CDR1 as SNHLY and CDR2 as FYNNEI. V shed 4 bases and J 5 bases; nucleotides not matched to a gene: 7. The CDR3 loop spans 14 amino acids. In DNA, the CDR3 is TGTGCCAGCAGTGGACTAGCTGTCGACGAGACCCAGTACTTC. This codes for CASSGLAVDETQYF.

CDR3 in amino acids: CASTPADTQYF. CDR3 in DNA: TGTGCCAGCACCCCCGCAGATACGCAGTATTTT. The rearrangement joins TRBV7-2 to TRBJ2-3; no clear D. The V end lost 7 bases, the J end lost 4 bases, and 6 bases lay between the germline ends. This CDR3 contains 11 residues. Germline V lookup: CDR1 SGHTA, CDR2 FQGNSA.

The chain employs TRBV18 and TRBJ2-7; possibly TRBD1 for D (6 bases). CDR3 length: 14 amino acids. Germline V CDR1 and CDR2: KGHSH, LQKENI. Trimming removed 6 bases from V and 1 base from J, with 13 bases in between. CDR3 bases: TGTGCCAGCTCGACCGGGACACCGTCCTACGAGCAGTACTTC. Translated: CASSTGTPSYEQYF.

The chain couples TRBV5-8 to TRBJ1-5; the D is unclear. The V end lost 0 bases, the J end lost 2 bases, and 15 bases lay between the germline ends. This CDR3 is 17 amino acids long. The germline gives CDR1 SGHTS, CDR2 YDEGEE. CDR3 loop: CASSLESRSDGNQPQHF. The DNA for the CDR3 is TGTGCCAGCAGCTTGGAGTCCCGGAGTGACGGCAATCAGCCCCAGCATTTT. The full variable domain, in which reference TRBV5-8 and TRBJ1-5 provide the parts outside the CDR3, is EAGVTQSPTHLIKTRGQQATLRCSPISGHTSVYWYQQALGLGLQFLLWYDEGEERNRGNFPPRFSGRQFPNYSSELNVNALELEDSALYLCASSLESRSDGNQPQHFGDGTRLSIL.

This clone came up once. The rearrangement uses TRBV30 and TRBJ1-3; TRBD1 matches at 7 bases. V trimming: 0 bases; J trimming: 0 bases; junction bases outside the gene matches: 2. The CDR3 consists of 15 residues. CDR1 GTSNPN and CDR2 SVGIG come from the germline V gene (reference sequence). The CDR3: CAWSVGTASGNTIYF. CDR3 bases: TGTGCCTGGAGTGTTGGGACAGCCTCTGGAAACACCATATATTTT. The full variable domain, completed using reference TRBV30 and TRBJ1-3, is SQTIHQWPATLVQPVGSPLSLECTVEGTSNPNLYWYRQAAGRGLQLLFYSVGIGQISSEVPQNLSASRPQDRQFILSSKKLLLSDSGFYLCAWSVGTASGNTIYFGEGSWLTVV.

The gene calls are TRBV6-5 and TRBJ1-3; D is uncertain. V lost 0 bases, J lost 5 bases, and 11 bases lay in between. Germline V gene lookup returns CDR1 MNHEY and CDR2 SVGAGI. This CDR3 has 15 amino acids. The CDR3 loop is CASSYSSVFRNTIYF. The CDR3 region has the DNA TGTGCCAGCAGTTACTCTAGCGTTTTTAGAAACACCATATATTTT.

The chain joins TRBV28 to TRBJ1-2, with TRBD1 matching 9 bases. CDR1 MDHEN and CDR2 SYDVKM come from the germline V gene. CDR3 length: 15 residues. The V and J ends lost 5 bases and 8 bases, in that order; junction bases with no gene match: 12. Here the CDR3 reads CASSRFLQGAQGYTF. Written as DNA, the CDR3 is TGTGCCAGCAGTCGTTTCTTACAGGGGGCGCAGGGCTACACCTTC.

DNA for the CDR3: TGTGCCAGCAGTAGGACAGTTAGCCTCTCTGGAAACACCATATATTTT. It codes for CASSRTVSLSGNTIYF. The chain combines TRBV28 with TRBJ1-3; possible D gene TRBD1, 6 bases. There are 16 residues in the CDR3. The V gene lost 5 bases and the J gene lost 0 bases, with 14 bases spanning the gap. Germline V gives CDR1 MDHEN, CDR2 SYDVKM.

The CDR3 loop reads CASRRAGGTGELFF. CDR3 in DNA: TGTGCCAGCAGGAGGGCAGGGGGTACCGGGGAGCTGTTTTTT. The chain has TRBV27 and TRBJ2-2; 7 bases map to TRBD1. Trimming cost V 6 bases and J 5 bases; bases outside gene matches: 6. The CDR3 sequence is 14 residues long. Germline assignment: CDR1 MNHEY and CDR2 SMNVEV (reference sequence).

This rearrangement joins TRBV9 to TRBJ1-3; the match to TRBD1 covers 11 bases. This CDR3 comprises 17 residues. V gave up 0 bases and J gave up 1 base; unmatched junction bases: 3. The V gene's germline CDR1 is SGDLS and CDR2 YYNGEE. CDR3 DNA sequence: TGTGCCAGCAGCGTAGGTGGGACAGGGGGTTCTGGAAACACCATATATTTT. Its translation is CASSVGGTGGSGNTIYF.

The chain uses TRBV6-5 and TRBJ1-1; D unresolved. Between the trimmed V and J ends, which lost 4 bases and 1 base, there was a span of 4 bases. The CDR3 consists of 12 residues. Germline V gene sequence: CDR1 MNHEY, CDR2 SVGAGI. CDR3: CASSSGNTEAFF. DNA for the CDR3: TGTGCCAGCAGTTCAGGGAACACTGAAGCTTTCTTT.

The V and J genes are TRBV9 and TRBJ2-3, with TRBD2 identical over 8 bases. In germline, CDR1 is SGDLS, CDR2 YYNGEE. This CDR3 is 15 amino acids long. J was trimmed by 3 bases and V by 2 bases; bases with no gene match: 5. The CDR3 is CASSVDGRVTDTQYF. Here the CDR3 DNA reads TGTGCCAGCAGCGTCGACGGGAGGGTGACAGATACGCAGTATTTT.

The CDR3 region has the DNA TGTGCCAGCAGCTTCCTCGCGGGGGGGATCTACAATGAGCAGTTCTTC. It codes for CASSFLAGGIYNEQFF. The chain uses TRBV7-8 and TRBJ2-1, with TRBD2 matching 9 bases. Trimming removed 3 bases from V and 3 bases from J; junction bases left unmatched: 6. This CDR3 region has 16 residues. Germline CDR1 reads SGHVS; CDR2 reads FQNEAQ. Using reference TRBV7-8 and TRBJ2-1 for the parts outside the CDR3, the full variable domain is GAGVSQSPRYKVAKRGQDVALRCDPISGHVSLFWYQQALGQGPEFLTYFQNEAQLDKSGLPSDRFFAERPEGSVSTLKIQRTQQEDSAVYLCASSFLAGGIYNEQFFGPGTRLTVL.

The CDR3 sequence is CASSGGDYWNEQFF. The CDR3 bases are TGTGCCAGCAGTGGGGGGGACTATTGGAATGAGCAGTTCTTC. This chain connects TRBV28 to TRBJ2-1; the match to TRBD2 covers 7 bases. J gave up 7 bases and V 5 bases, and 8 bases lay outside the gene matches. Germline-derived CDR1 and CDR2 are MDHEN and SYDVKM. This CDR3 is 14 amino acids long.